This T cell receptor beta chain was obtained from a study of T cells after yellow fever vaccination. Turning to the study itself: Each low-cell-number fraction was prepared by means of SMART-Seq v4 Ultra Low Input. Study-wide points: A small share of clonotypes appeared in both CD4 and CD8 compartments. After the booster, 95% to 98% of CD4 and more than 85% of CD8 primary-response clones were re-detected.

This clonotype was seen a few times. Its cognate antigen is unknown. After removal of 0 bases from V and 2 bases from J, the junction contained 14 bases not matched to a gene. The germline V gene encodes CDR1 DFQATT and CDR2 SNEGSKA (reference sequence). This CDR3 has 18 amino acids. TCRdb used MiXCR to reprocess the 5' RACE reads, holding one entry per CDR3 protein. The table records some 390,000 distinct CDR3 sequences, 6% to 8% of them present only once. The chain employs TRBV20-1 and TRBJ2-5; 8 nucleotides align to TRBD2. Specimen: PBMCs, collected 5 days after the yellow fever booster vaccination. The sequence derives from a man aged 25-40 years who received the YFV17D yellow fever vaccine. The CDR3 here is CSARDSGSTSGLQETQYF. CDR3 coding DNA: TGCAGTGCTAGAGATTCGGGATCAACTAGCGGCTTACAAGAGACCCAGTACTTC.